This TCR beta chain was recovered during a study of PD-L1 blockade in urothelial cancer. In the study overall: Individuals in the cohort had been given 0 to 3 earlier chemotherapy regimens. Analyses used blood from 3 weeks (second dose) and 6 weeks after treatment start.

TCRdb's table, derived via immunoSEQ multiplex PCR, lists solely in-frame clones and lacks some. The repertoire holds some 120,000 clones, with approximately 89% as singletons. Deletions cut 0 bases from V and 7 bases from J, with 10 bases between. CDR3 length: 14 residues. Germline CDR1 is SEHNR and CDR2 is FQNEAQ (reference sequence). Time point reported: peripheral blood 6 weeks after treatment start. Urothelial carcinoma, locally advanced or metastatic, affected the patients. All patients handed over anywhere from 1 to 8 samples, pretreatment and on-treatment. Specimen: PBMCs, collected around atezolizumab (anti-PD-L1) treatment. The chain links TRBV7-9 to TRBJ2-1; D might be TRBD2 (6 bases). The source of this sequence is a man aged 55 to 70 with urothelial cancer. The CDR3 region is CASSLAGGLNEQFF. CDR3 nucleotide sequence: TGTGCCAGCAGCTTAGCGGGAGGTTTGAATGAGCAGTTCTTC.